The clone carrying this TCR beta chain showed up many times. The antigen is not known. The entry originates in a study of T-cell reconstitution after alpha-beta-depleted transplantation in children. Whole-study findings and limits: Where alpha-beta T cells came from about two months after transplant was reportedly several hundred expanded graft clones. After transplant, high TCRbeta diversity at day 60 in some patients arose from surviving recipient T cells and thymic progenitors. Newly produced T cells mostly provided counts and TCRbeta diversity after one year, as hyperexpanded clones declined.

Using unique molecular identifiers, the investigators prepared the TCRbeta library. In TCRdb, the PCR reads were re-called with MiXCR into one record per CDR3 protein. The repertoire consists of roughly 30,000 distinct CDR3 sequences, with around 7% occurring once and the leading ten covering 27%. V was pared by 5 bases and J by 3 bases, with 7 bases of the junction left unmatched. The CDR3 has 14 amino acids. Germline V gene sequence: CDR1 MDHEN, CDR2 SYDVKM. The sequencing used peripheral blood, collected 60 days after TCRalphabeta/CD19-depleted stem cell transplant. The chain is built from TRBV28 and TRBJ2-7; 7 nucleotides align to TRBD1. This TCR derives from a child in the first two years of life who had a stem cell transplant for acute myeloid leukemia, so the T cells may come from the graft donor. In DNA, the CDR3 is TGTGCCAGCAGTCCGGGACAGATAGGCTACGAGCAGTACTTC. Its protein product is CASSPGQIGYEQYF.